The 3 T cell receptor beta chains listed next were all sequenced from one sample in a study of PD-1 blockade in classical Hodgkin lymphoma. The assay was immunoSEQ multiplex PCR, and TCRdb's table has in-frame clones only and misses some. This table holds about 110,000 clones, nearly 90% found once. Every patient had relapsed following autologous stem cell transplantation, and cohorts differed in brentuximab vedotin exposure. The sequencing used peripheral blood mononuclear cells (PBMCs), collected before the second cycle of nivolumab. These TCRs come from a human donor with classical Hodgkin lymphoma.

CDR3 in DNA: TGTGCCAGCAGATACCGACAGGGTGGGGAAAAACTGTTTTTT. Residues: CASRYRQGGEKLFF. The gene calls are TRBV6-5 and TRBJ1-4; the match to TRBD1 covers 7 bases. J was trimmed by 8 bases and V by 6 bases; bases with no gene match: 9. The CDR3 has 14 amino acids. CDR1 and CDR2 from the germline V gene are MNHEY and SVGAGI.

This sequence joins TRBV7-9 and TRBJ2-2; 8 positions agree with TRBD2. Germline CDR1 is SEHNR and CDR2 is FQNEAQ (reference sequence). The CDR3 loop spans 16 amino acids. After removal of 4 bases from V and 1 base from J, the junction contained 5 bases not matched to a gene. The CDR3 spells CASSSGGQLNTGELFF. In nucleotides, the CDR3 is TGTGCCAGCAGCTCGGGGGGGCAGCTGAACACCGGGGAGCTGTTTTTT.

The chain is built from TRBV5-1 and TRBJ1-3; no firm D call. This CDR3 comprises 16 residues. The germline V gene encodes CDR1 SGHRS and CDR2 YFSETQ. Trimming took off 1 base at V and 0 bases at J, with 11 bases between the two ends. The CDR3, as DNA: TGCGCCAGCAGCTTGAACGGTAGAAGCTCTGGAAACACCATATATTTT. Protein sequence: CASSLNGRSSGNTIYF.